Listed here are 25 T cell receptor beta chains from one sample, sequenced in a study of blood T cell repertoires in COVID-19. Here immunoSEQ multiplex PCR was the method, and the copy in TCRdb shows in-frame clones only, minus some. The profile shows 30,000 to 40,000 clones, almost 85% of them singletons. Input material: peripheral blood. The receptors originated from a human donor in a cohort sampled during active COVID-19.

The DNA for the CDR3 is TGTGCCAGCTCACCACCAACCGGAGGCTACGAGCAGTACTTC. It encodes CASSPPTGGYEQYF. J is TRBJ2-7 and V is TRBV18; a weak D match, TRBD2 (5 bases). Trimming stripped 0 bases from V and 3 bases from J, with 9 bases between. The CDR3 has 14 residues. Germline V gene sequence: CDR1 KGHSH, CDR2 LQKENI.

V gene TRBV5-4 combines with J gene TRBJ2-3; D is possibly TRBD2 (6 bases). CDR1 is SGHNT and CDR2 is YYREEE in the germline V gene (reference sequence). This CDR3 has 15 amino acids. With 4 bases removed from V and 2 bases from J, the gap between germline ends came to 14 bases. The CDR3 region has the DNA TGTGCCAGCAGCAAAGCGGGTGGAATCACAGATACGCAGTATTTT. Protein: CASSKAGGITDTQYF.

CDR3 amino acids: CASSRRQGPRVTQYF. In DNA form, the CDR3 reads TGTGCCAGCAGTAGGAGACAGGGGCCCCGGGTTACGCAGTATTTT. The V and J genes are TRBV27 and TRBJ2-3, with TRBD1 matching 8 bases. With 5 bases clipped from V and 8 bases from J, the junction kept 12 bases outside the gene matches. CDR1 is MNHEY, CDR2 SMNVEV, per germline (reference sequence). This CDR3 has 15 amino acids.

The chain carries TRBV30 and TRBJ2-1; 8 bases align to TRBD1. The V and J ends lost 3 bases and 4 bases, in that order; junction bases with no gene match: 5. Germline V lookup: CDR1 GTSNPN, CDR2 SVGIG (reference sequence). This CDR3 is 14 amino acids long. The CDR3 region is CAWRQGAGYNEQFF. The CDR3 nucleotides read TGTGCCTGGAGGCAGGGGGCAGGGTACAATGAGCAGTTCTTC.

The rearrangement joins TRBV24-1 to TRBJ2-1, with TRBD2 identical over 10 bases. Losses at the gene ends were 3 bases for V and 3 bases for J; bases not matched to a gene: 4. Germline V CDR1 and CDR2: KGHDR, SFDVKD. The CDR3 contains 16 residues. The CDR3 DNA follows: TGTGCCACCAGTGATACCGGGACTAGCGACTACAATGAGCAGTTCTTC. As protein: CATSDTGTSDYNEQFF.

This chain connects TRBV5-1 to TRBJ2-1; 13 nucleotides agree with TRBD2. Unmatched junction bases numbered 1, after V lost 4 bases and J lost 0 bases. This CDR3 has 16 amino acids. Per germline, CDR1 SGHRS and CDR2 YFSETQ. The CDR3 sequence: CASSRTSGGSYNEQFF. CDR3 nucleotides: TGCGCCAGCAGCAGGACTAGCGGGGGCTCCTACAATGAGCAGTTCTTC.

The V call is TRBV18, the J call TRBJ1-1; 11 positions match TRBD1. Germline V lookup: CDR1 KGHSH, CDR2 LQKENI. V trimming: 0 bases; J trimming: 0 bases; junction bases outside the gene matches: 6. This CDR3 has 18 residues. The CDR3 region has the DNA TGTGCCAGCTCACCACCGGGACAGGGGGGCCCCATGAACACTGAAGCTTTCTTT. The encoded protein is CASSPPGQGGPMNTEAFF.

This sequence joins TRBV27 and TRBJ2-7; a possible D gene is TRBD1 (6 bases). V was cut by 3 bases and J by 6 bases, with 9 bases left in between. The CDR3 spans 12 residues. Germline-derived CDR1 and CDR2 are MNHEY and SMNVEV (reference sequence). The CDR3 DNA sequence: TGTGCCAGCAGTTTCCTCAGGGGCGAGCAGTACTTC. Its protein is CASSFLRGEQYF.

J is TRBJ1-2 and V is TRBV5-1; D is possibly TRBD1 (5 bases). CDR1 and CDR2 from the germline V gene are SGHRS and YFSETQ. The length of the CDR3 is 16 residues. Trimming left V 6 bases short and J 4 bases short, with 22 bases between. CDR3 DNA: TGCGCCAGCACCCCCACGACCGGGGGGGATCCCTATGGCTACACCTTC. Residues: CASTPTTGGDPYGYTF.

This clone was found a few times. This chain connects TRBV6-2 or TRBV6-3 to TRBJ2-7, with D possibly matching TRBD1 (6 bases). Trimming cost V 2 bases and J 7 bases, with 15 bases left between them. Germline lookup yields CDR1 MNHEY and CDR2 SVGEGT. There are 14 residues in the CDR3. CDR3 residues: CASSYGTYRDEQYF. Here the CDR3 DNA reads TGTGCCAGCAGTTACGGTACATACAGGGATGAGCAGTACTTC.

V is TRBV7-8 and J is TRBJ1-5; D perhaps matches TRBD1 (6 bases). Trimming shortened V by 4 bases and J by 5 bases, and 18 bases separated the two germline ends. The CDR3 is made up of 16 amino acids. CDR1 and CDR2 (germline): SGHVS, FQNEAQ. DNA for the CDR3: TGTGCCAGCAGCTGGGCCTCGACAGGCGATTATCAGCCCCAGCATTTT. This encodes CASSWASTGDYQPQHF. Full variable domain (missing parts from reference TRBV7-8 and TRBJ1-5): GAGVSQSPRYKVAKRGQDVALRCDPISGHVSLFWYQQALGQGPEFLTYFQNEAQLDKSGLPSDRFFAERPEGSVSTLKIQRTQQEDSAVYLCASSWASTGDYQPQHFGDGTRLSIL.

This sequence joins TRBV7-2 and TRBJ1-1; D might be TRBD1 (5 bases). V lost 2 bases to trimming and J lost 1 base, with 8 bases between them. The CDR3 contains 14 residues. Germline CDR1 and CDR2: SGHTA and FQGNSA. CDR3 sequence: CASSLTGGNTEAFF. The CDR3 DNA is TGTGCCAGCAGCTTAACGGGGGGGAACACTGAAGCTTTCTTT.

The chain carries TRBV7-2 and TRBJ1-1; D is possibly TRBD1 (5 bases). This CDR3 comprises 14 residues. The germline CDR1 and CDR2 sequences are SGHTA and FQGNSA. Between the trimmed V and J ends, which lost 3 bases and 10 bases, there was a span of 18 bases. CDR3 DNA: TGTGCCAGCAGCTTCGAAGGTGGGGCCGTAGGAGCTTTCTTT. It translates to CASSFEGGAVGAFF. Using reference TRBV7-2 and TRBJ1-1 for the parts outside the CDR3, the full variable domain is GAGVSQSPSNKVTEKGKDVELRCDPISGHTALYWYRQSLGQGLEFLIYFQGNSAPDKSGLPSDRFSAERTGGSVSTLTIQRTQQEDSAVYLCASSFEGGAVGAFFGQGTRLTVV.

The V gene is TRBV10-3, the J gene TRBJ1-1, with a tentative D call TRBD1 (5 bases). Germline CDR1 reads ENHRY; CDR2 reads SYGVKD. The CDR3 is 17 residues long. The V and J ends lost 6 bases and 4 bases respectively, with 24 bases between them. This CDR3 is CAISPGPRERGRTEAFF. In DNA form, the CDR3 reads TGTGCCATCAGCCCAGGGCCGCGGGAGCGCGGTCGCACTGAAGCTTTCTTT.

V usage is TRBV18 and J usage is TRBJ2-5, with D possibly being TRBD1 (6 bases). The CDR3 totals 15 residues. Trimming took off 1 base at V and 4 bases at J, with 13 bases between the two ends. From germline, CDR1 is KGHSH and CDR2 LQKENI. CDR3 in DNA: TGTGCCAGCTCACCACTCAGGGGCGGAGGAGAGACCCAGTACTTC. This gives the protein CASSPLRGGGETQYF.

The rearrangement uses TRBV3-1 (or the pseudogene TRBV3-2) and TRBJ2-5; 11 nucleotides match TRBD1. The germline gives CDR1 LGHDT, CDR2 YNNKEL (reference sequence). The CDR3 covers 17 residues. V was pared by 2 bases and J by 5 bases, with 10 bases of the junction left unmatched. CDR3 in DNA: TGTGCCAGCAGCCAACCAGGACAGGGGGCGCTTGGGGAGACCCAGTACTTC. Translation gives CASSQPGQGALGETQYF.

The sample holds a few counts of this clone. This chain links TRBV7-2 with TRBJ1-6; 8 nucleotides align to TRBD1. The trim removed 1 base at V and 13 bases at J, leaving 9 bases unmatched. Germline-derived CDR1 and CDR2 are SGHTA and FQGNSA. CDR3 length: 15 residues. The CDR3 sequence is CASSLGGQGSSPLHF. CDR3 sequence (DNA): TGTGCCAGCAGCTTAGGCGGACAGGGCTCCTCTCCCCTCCACTTT.

The rearrangement uses TRBV11-1 and TRBJ2-1; D is unclear. The V end lost 2 bases, the J end lost 5 bases, and 13 bases lay between the germline ends. CDR1 is SGHAT, CDR2 FQDESV, per germline (reference sequence). There are 15 residues in the CDR3. The CDR3 region has the DNA TGTGCCAGCAGCTTAAGCACCTATCGCGACAATGAGCAGTTCTTC. Encoded protein: CASSLSTYRDNEQFF.

This chain connects TRBV19 to TRBJ2-1; maybe TRBD1 (6 bases). The CDR3 contains 15 residues. Germline V lookup: CDR1 LNHDA, CDR2 SQIVND (reference sequence). Trimming took off 6 bases at V and 7 bases at J, with 19 bases between the two ends. For the CDR3, the DNA is TGTGCCAGTAGAACGGGGACACATCGTAGGAATGAGCAGTTCTTC. Amino acids: CASRTGTHRRNEQFF.

The chain employs TRBV19 and TRBJ1-5; D may be TRBD1 (6 bases). Trimming took off 7 bases at V and 2 bases at J, with 15 bases between the two ends. CDR3 length: 15 amino acids. Germline V gene data show CDR1 as LNHDA and CDR2 as SQIVND (reference sequence). The CDR3 DNA sequence: TGTGCCAGTACTGTCCTCAGGGGCGGCAATCAGCCCCAGCATTTT. Translating gives CASTVLRGGNQPQHF.

This clone showed up just once. This chain joins TRBV6-2 or TRBV6-3 and TRBJ2-5; TRBD2 agrees at 10 bases. The CDR3 loop spans 16 amino acids. V trimming: 2 bases; J trimming: 1 base; junction bases outside the gene matches: 4. From germline, CDR1 is MNHEY and CDR2 SVGEGT. The CDR3 DNA reads as TGTGCCAGCAGTTACGGTAGGACTAGCGGCCAAGAGACCCAGTACTTC. Its translation is CASSYGRTSGQETQYF.

V and J are TRBV18 and TRBJ1-1; D perhaps matches TRBD1 (6 bases). CDR1 and CDR2 from the germline V gene are KGHSH and LQKENI. V lost 3 bases, J lost 2 bases, and 19 bases lay in between. There are 17 residues in the CDR3. The CDR3 loop reads CASSPRQVWGLNTEAFF. In DNA, the CDR3 is TGTGCCAGCTCACCGAGACAGGTCTGGGGTTTAAACACTGAAGCTTTCTTT.

V is TRBV14 and J is TRBJ2-7; 13 nucleotides line up with TRBD2. Germline trimming cut 1 base from V and 3 bases from J; bases unmatched to any gene: 3. Looked up from germline, CDR1 is SGHDN and CDR2 is FVKESK. The CDR3 has 16 amino acids. The CDR3 DNA is TGTGCCAGCAGCCAAGCCGGGACTAGCGGGATCTACGAGCAGTACTTC. Translated: CASSQAGTSGIYEQYF.

This clone was recorded only once. The chain combines TRBV5-1 with TRBJ1-2; 12 nucleotides agree with TRBD1. This CDR3 is 15 amino acids long. Trimming removed 4 bases from V and 7 bases from J; junction bases left unmatched: 8. CDR1 SGHRS and CDR2 YFSETQ come from the germline V gene. The CDR3 spells CASSPGTGGTGGYTF. The DNA for the CDR3 is TGCGCCAGCAGCCCCGGGACAGGGGGCACAGGTGGCTACACCTTC.

This clone appeared a few times. The chain has TRBV7-9 and TRBJ2-7; the match to TRBD1 covers 9 bases. This CDR3 is built from 16 residues. V gave up 5 bases and J gave up 4 bases; unmatched junction bases: 12. Germline assignment: CDR1 SEHNR and CDR2 FQNEAQ (reference sequence). CDR3 residues: CASSGPPGQGSYEQYF. The CDR3 nucleotides are TGTGCCAGCAGCGGACCTCCGGGACAGGGCTCGTACGAGCAGTACTTC.